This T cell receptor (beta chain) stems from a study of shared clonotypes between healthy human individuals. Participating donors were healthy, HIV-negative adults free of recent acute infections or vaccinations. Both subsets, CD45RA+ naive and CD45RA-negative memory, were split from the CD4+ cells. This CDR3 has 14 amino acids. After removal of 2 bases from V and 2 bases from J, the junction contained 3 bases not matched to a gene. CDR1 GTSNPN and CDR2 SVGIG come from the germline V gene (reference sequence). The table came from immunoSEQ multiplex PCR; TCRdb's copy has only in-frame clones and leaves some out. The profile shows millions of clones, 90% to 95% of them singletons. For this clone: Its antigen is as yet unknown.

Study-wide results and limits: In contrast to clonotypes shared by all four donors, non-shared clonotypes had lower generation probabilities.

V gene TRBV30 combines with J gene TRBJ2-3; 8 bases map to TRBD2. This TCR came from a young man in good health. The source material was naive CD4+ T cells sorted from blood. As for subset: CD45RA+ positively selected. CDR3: CAWSSGSTTDTQYF. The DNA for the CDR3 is TGTGCCTGGAGTAGCGGGAGTACCACAGATACGCAGTATTTT.